Listed below are T cell receptor beta chains from one sample, sequenced in a study of cytomegalovirus exposure and HLA in healthy donors. Assay used: immunoSEQ multiplex PCR; TCRdb lists only in-frame clones, some missing. Of more than 85,000 clones detected, about 80% appear once; the ten largest clones hold around 7.7%. The sample consisted of PBMCs. These TCRs come from a woman aged 45-65 years in good health and CMV-seropositive. CDR3s leave out the opening cysteine and the closing phenylalanine or tryptophan. Fields, in order: CDR3 protein, V gene.

ASSVGVEQPQH	TRBV2
ASSLREGNSPLH	TRBV7-9
ASSPVKYEQY	TRBV4-1
ASSHRLSGSSWNSQY	TRBV4-3
ASSPSGTPLSYEQY	TRBV5-4
ASSLKPPGTGAYEQY	TRBV27
ASRQGYEQY	TRBV7-2
ASSDGGSQY	TRBV9
ASSLGSATGELF	TRBV9
ASSPTSGLYEQY	TRBV5-6
ASSLSGSSYNEQF	TRBV7-9
ASSLTSYNEQF	TRBV19
ASSQDTGGLYEQY	TRBV4-1
ASSWRGSNEQF	TRBV7-3
ASSLERGKETQY	TRBV5-1
ATREAGANTEAF	TRBV5-1